This entry features one TCR beta chain sequence. This sample was included in a study of tumor-infiltrating lymphocytes in localized non-small cell lung cancer. Measured with immunoSEQ multiplex PCR; TCRdb has only the in-frame clones, and not every one. Counted here are 23,000 or so clones, roughly three fifths occurring once; the ten biggest clones make up less than 6.5%. V was pared by 4 bases and J by 3 bases, with 10 bases of the junction left unmatched. The length of the CDR3 is 15 residues. Per the germline V gene, CDR1 is GTSNPN and CDR2 is SVGIG (reference sequence). This chain links TRBV30 with TRBJ2-3; 7 nucleotides line up with TRBD2. The TCR originated in a human donor with non-small cell lung cancer. The sample consisted of lung tumor tissue. The CDR3 bases are TGTGCCTGGATGCCCGGAAGCGGGATGACAGATACGCAGTATTTT. It specifies CAWMPGSGMTDTQYF.